The present TCR beta chain was sequenced within a study of patients and donors after allogeneic stem cell transplantation. V was trimmed by 0 bases and J by 0 bases, leaving 11 bases between them. The CDR3 has 17 residues. Looked up from germline, CDR1 is MGHDK and CDR2 is SYGVNS. From the RT-PCR reads, TCRdb called clonotypes with MiXCR, one entry per CDR3 protein. This table has roughly 880,000 distinct CDR3 sequences, over 15% appearing once. The clonotype was recovered from a human donor who was either an allogeneic HSCT recipient or a stem cell or donor lymphocyte infusion donor (not recorded which). It is not recorded whose cells these are; they may come from a transplant donor. This chain uses TRBV25-1 with TRBJ1-4; D unresolved. The sample consisted of blood, either unsorted or a sorted T cell fraction (not recorded which). DNA of the CDR3: TGTGCCAGCAGTGAATATGCCCCATATACAACTAATGAAAAACTGTTTTTT. The encoded protein is CASSEYAPYTTNEKLFF.